The rows below give T cell receptor beta chains drawn from one sample of a study of neoadjuvant anti-PD-1 for oral cavity cancer. Generated by immunoSEQ multiplex PCR, the TCRdb table keeps only in-frame clones and is missing some. The table includes some 16,000 clones, 60% to 80% detected once. Sequences were derived from PBMCs, sampled before nivolumab (anti-PD-1) treatment. These receptors all stem from a person aged 40 to 85 with oral cavity squamous cell carcinoma. CDR3s include the opening cysteine and the closing phenylalanine or tryptophan. D genes are given only for firm matches. Where a row states a size, it is once, few, many or the class of an expanded clone; other rows omit it.

V gene,D gene,clone size,J gene,CDR3 protein,CDR3 DNA
TRBV12-5,TRBD1,NA,TRBJ1-2,CASGLVPQGLSGGGYTF,TGTGCTAGTGGTTTGGTACCACAGGGGCTGAGCGGCGGGGGCTACACCTTC
TRBV9,NA,once,TRBJ2-2,CASSPQPTGELFF,TGTGCCAGCAGCCCACAACCTACCGGGGAGCTGTTTTTT
TRBV18,NA,few,TRBJ2-1,CASSPPYNEQFF,TGTGCCAGCTCACCCCCATACAATGAGCAGTTCTTC
TRBV11-2,TRBD1,NA,TRBJ1-4,CASSSTGGLTNEKLFF,TGTGCCAGCAGCTCTACAGGGGGCTTAACTAATGAAAAACTGTTTTTT
TRBV6-1,NA,NA,TRBJ1-3,CASSEYNGGHSGNTIYF,TGTGCCAGCAGTGAATATAACGGGGGCCACTCTGGAAACACCATATATTTT
TRBV7-8,TRBD1,few,TRBJ2-6,CASSSGTGAVGANVLTF,TGTGCCAGCAGCTCCGGGACAGGGGCTGTTGGGGCCAACGTCCTGACTTTC
TRBV14,NA,once,TRBJ2-2,CASSHRREDGPNIGELFF,TGTGCCAGCAGCCATCGAAGGGAGGACGGCCCGAACATCGGGGAGCTGTTTTTT
TRBV5-1,NA,NA,TRBJ2-5,CASSMSGPQETQYF,TGCGCCAGCAGCATGTCGGGACCCCAAGAGACCCAGTACTTC
TRBV11-2,NA,NA,TRBJ2-7,CASSLEPQGFYEQYF,TGTGCCAGCAGCTTAGAACCCCAGGGGTTCTACGAGCAGTACTTC
TRBV7-9,NA,NA,TRBJ2-7,CASSLKAGSTQPYEQYF,TGTGCCAGCAGCTTAAAAGCCGGGTCGACCCAACCTTATGAGCAGTACTTC
TRBV2,TRBD1,NA,TRBJ2-3,CASTPGQVVPDAQYF,TGTGCCAGCACTCCGGGACAGGTAGTCCCTGATGCGCAGTATTTT
TRBV19,TRBD1,medium-sized,TRBJ1-5,CASSIVPGQGFGDQPQHF,TGTGCCAGTAGTATAGTACCGGGACAGGGGTTCGGGGATCAGCCCCAGCATTTT
TRBV28,NA,NA,TRBJ2-5,CASGLIGETQYF,TGTGCCAGCGGCCTAATTGGGGAGACCCAGTACTTC
TRBV6-1,TRBD1,NA,TRBJ1-1,CAGGITGGTEAFF,TGTGCCGGGGGAATTACAGGGGGCACTGAAGCTTTCTTT
TRBV4-1,TRBD2,once,TRBJ2-1,CASSQDWEREGGNEQFF,TGCGCCAGCAGCCAAGATTGGGAGCGGGAGGGTGGAAATGAGCAGTTCTTC
TRBV28,TRBD1,NA,TRBJ1-5,CASSLGGGGNQPQHF,TGTGCCAGCAGTTTAGGAGGGGGCGGCAATCAGCCCCAGCATTTT
TRBV5-1,TRBD2,NA,TRBJ2-4,CASSLGLAGGGKNIQYF,TGCGCCAGCAGCTTGGGACTAGCGGGAGGAGGCAAAAACATTCAGTACTTC
TRBV30,NA,once,TRBJ1-3,CAWRSGYGNTIYF,TGTGCCTGGAGGTCGGGGTACGGAAACACCATATATTTT
TRBV6-6,TRBD1,NA,TRBJ1-2,CASSRGQGEGYTF,TGTGCCAGCAGCAGAGGACAGGGCGAAGGCTACACCTTC
TRBV5-8,NA,few,TRBJ1-3,CASSLAAASGNTIYF,TGTGCCAGCAGCTTGGCCGCCGCCTCTGGAAACACCATATATTTT
TRBV7-9,NA,NA,TRBJ1-3,CASSLAVTNTIYF,TGTGCCAGCAGCCTAGCAGTGACCAACACCATATATTTT
TRBV6-5,TRBD1,NA,TRBJ2-4,CASSRTRTGRQYF,TGTGCCAGCAGTAGGACACGGACAGGTCGGCAGTACTTC
TRBV15,NA,NA,TRBJ1-3,CATSSGEIRGTGNTIYF,TGTGCCACCAGCAGTGGAGAGATTAGGGGAACTGGAAACACCATATATTTT
TRBV30,NA,NA,TRBJ1-2,CAWRQDPGGYTF,TGTGCCTGGCGGCAGGACCCGGGTGGCTACACCTTC
TRBV19,TRBD2,NA,TRBJ2-2,CASSIPQGSGRVTGELFF,TGTGCCAGTAGTATCCCCCAGGGTAGCGGGAGGGTGACCGGGGAGCTGTTTTTT
TRBV4-1,NA,NA,TRBJ1-5,CASSQDLGTDGNQPQHF,TGCGCCAGCAGCCAAGATTTGGGAACGGACGGAAATCAGCCCCAGCATTTT
TRBV11-1,NA,NA,TRBJ2-5,CASSQGETQYF,TGTGCCAGCAGCCAAGGGGAGACCCAGTACTTC
TRBV7-8,TRBD1,NA,TRBJ1-5,CASSLGQGAVQPQHF,TGTGCCAGCAGCCTGGGGCAGGGGGCGGTTCAGCCCCAGCATTTT
TRBV30,NA,NA,TRBJ2-5,CAWSSYQGRETQYF,TGTGCCTGGAGTTCGTATCAGGGGCGGGAGACCCAGTACTTC
TRBV15,TRBD1,NA,TRBJ2-2,CATSRERGHTGELFF,TGTGCCACCAGCAGAGAGAGGGGGCACACCGGGGAGCTGTTTTTT
TRBV6-1,NA,NA,TRBJ2-1,CASSETRDKGIYNEQFF,TGTGCCAGCAGTGAAACAAGGGACAAAGGGATCTACAATGAGCAGTTCTTC
TRBV6-1,NA,NA,TRBJ1-2,CASSADRDGYYGYTF,TGTGCCAGCAGTGCCGACCGGGACGGATACTATGGCTACACCTTC
TRBV29-1,TRBD2,NA,TRBJ2-1,CSVEGSGQPGTSGPSSYNEQFF,TGCAGCGTTGAAGGGTCCGGGCAACCCGGGACTAGCGGACCCAGCTCCTACAATGAGCAGTTCTTC
TRBV19,NA,few,TRBJ1-5,CASSIGGLYGQPQHF,TGTGCCAGTAGTATCGGGGGGCTATACGGTCAGCCCCAGCATTTT
TRBV19,TRBD2,NA,TRBJ2-5,CASSNPGLAKAETQYF,TGTGCCAGTAGTAACCCGGGACTAGCGAAGGCGGAGACCCAGTACTTC
TRBV6-1,NA,NA,TRBJ2-6,CASSVLIDSGANVLTF,TGTGCCAGCAGTGTCCTAATAGACTCTGGGGCCAACGTCCTGACTTTC
TRBV2,TRBD2,NA,TRBJ2-5,CASRERGRWETQYF,TGTGCCAGCAGAGAGCGGGGCCGGTGGGAGACCCAGTACTTC
TRBV27,NA,NA,TRBJ1-1,CASSLVGFGPGGTEAFF,TGTGCCAGCAGTTTGGTCGGATTTGGGCCGGGGGGCACTGAAGCTTTCTTT
TRBV27,TRBD1,NA,TRBJ1-2,CASSSPGQGNYGYTF,TGTGCCAGCAGTTCTCCGGGACAGGGGAACTATGGCTACACCTTC
TRBV28,TRBD2,NA,TRBJ2-7,CASSLASGPLGQYF,TGTGCCAGCAGTTTAGCTAGCGGGCCGCTAGGACAGTACTTC
TRBV6-1,NA,NA,TRBJ2-4,CASIRDVGAKNIQYF,TGTGCCAGCATCAGAGATGTAGGAGCCAAAAACATTCAGTACTTC
TRBV10-3,TRBD1,NA,TRBJ1-4,CAIVTGSNEKLFF,TGTGCCATAGTGACAGGGTCAAATGAAAAACTGTTTTTT
TRBV2,TRBD1,few,TRBJ1-5,CASSEARTGQSQPQHF,TGTGCCAGCAGTGAAGCAAGGACAGGGCAGAGTCAGCCCCAGCATTTT
TRBV12-5,TRBD1,NA,TRBJ2-2,CASGGTGEGGELFF,TGTGCTAGTGGCGGGACAGGGGAAGGCGGGGAGCTGTTTTTT
TRBV10-3,TRBD1,NA,TRBJ2-3,CATGQGTLPSTDTQYF,TGTGCCACAGGACAGGGGACCCTTCCTAGCACAGATACGCAGTATTTT
TRBV6-1,TRBD2,NA,TRBJ2-3,CASSEARASGSYLTQYF,TGTGCCAGCAGTGAAGCAAGGGCTAGCGGGAGCTATCTTACGCAGTATTTT
TRBV7-7,NA,once,TRBJ2-5,CASSQVGAETQYF,TGTGCTAGCAGCCAGGTGGGGGCGGAGACCCAGTACTTC
TRBV30,NA,NA,TRBJ2-3,CAWGPGSDTQYF,TGTGCCTGGGGCCCAGGTTCGGATACGCAGTATTTT
TRBV6-1,TRBD1,NA,TRBJ2-7,CASRARDRVHEQYF,TGTGCCAGCAGGGCCCGGGACAGGGTCCACGAGCAGTACTTC
TRBV6-5,TRBD1,NA,TRBJ1-1,CASSYLDRSGEAFF,TGTGCCAGCAGTTACTTGGACAGGTCAGGTGAAGCTTTCTTT
TRBV7-8,NA,NA,TRBJ1-1,CASRAGFAEAFF,TGTGCCAGCAGGGCGGGGTTCGCTGAAGCTTTCTTT
TRBV5-6,NA,few,TRBJ1-1,CASGRGVNTEAFF,TGTGCCAGCGGTAGGGGAGTGAACACTGAAGCTTTCTTT
TRBV6-5,NA,NA,TRBJ2-7,CASSREKGVLYEQYF,TGTGCCAGCAGTAGGGAGAAAGGGGTACTCTACGAGCAGTACTTC